This TCR beta chain is from a study of shared clonotypes between healthy human individuals. Broader study findings: Donor clonotype sharing was expected to depend on sequencing depth. Rarefaction demonstrated incomplete sorted-subset sequencing despite large depth.

Donors included only healthy HIV-negative adults lacking recent acute infections or vaccinations. Caucasian adults residing in Nashville, Tennessee made up all the donors. Per germline, CDR1 SNHLY and CDR2 FYNNEI. This CDR3 is 13 amino acids long. With 2 bases removed from V and 8 bases from J, the gap between germline ends came to 12 bases. The assay was immunoSEQ multiplex PCR, and TCRdb's table has in-frame clones only and misses some. The sample contains approximately 2,000,000 clones, around 92% of which appear only once. Details on this clone: Its target is unknown.

This sequence joins TRBV2 and TRBJ1-2; the D is unclear. The sequence was collected from a man aged 18 to 29 in good health. Some clones in this sample may be carry-over from other donors' samples. The specimen was naive CD4+ T cells from PBMCs. The subset was: CD45RA+ positively selected. CDR3 amino acids: CASSERRRWGYTF. DNA of the CDR3: TGTGCCAGCAGTGAAAGACGGCGGTGGGGCTACACCTTC. The complete variable domain, with remaining parts taken from reference TRBV2 and TRBJ1-2, reads EPEVTQTPSHQVTQMGQEVILRCVPISNHLYFYWYRQILGQKVEFLVSFYNNEISEKSEIFDDQFSVERPDGSNFTLKIRSTKLEDSAMYFCASSERRRWGYTFGSGTRLTVV.